This entry lists 18 T cell receptor beta chains sequenced from one sample in a study of blood T cell repertoires in COVID-19. Only in-frame clones appear in the TCRdb table, and some are missing; sequencing was by immunoSEQ multiplex PCR. The data contain approximately 220,000 clones, 83% of them seen just once; the ten biggest clones take up approximately 4.8%. What was sequenced was PBMCs or T cells enriched from blood (not recorded which). The receptors were gathered from a woman aged 50 to 65 who had been exposed to COVID-19.

This sequence joins TRBV3-1 (or the pseudogene TRBV3-2) and TRBJ1-1, with a possible D match to TRBD1 (6 bases). This CDR3 contains 14 residues. Germline CDR1 LGHDT, CDR2 YNNKEL (reference sequence). Trimming removed 5 bases from V and 1 base from J, with 11 bases in between. CDR3 residues: CASSWDITNTEAFF. The CDR3 coding sequence is TGTGCCAGCAGCTGGGACATTACGAACACTGAAGCTTTCTTT.

This CDR3 reads CASKQTGMANEQFF. The CDR3 nucleotides are TGTGCCAGCAAGCAGACAGGGATGGCCAATGAGCAGTTCTTC. The chain employs TRBV11-3 and TRBJ2-1, with TRBD1 matching 7 bases. With V trimmed by 7 bases and J by 6 bases, 9 bases remained unmatched. CDR1 and CDR2 from the germline V gene are SGHNT and YENEEA. The CDR3 runs to 14 residues.

This chain joins TRBV19 and TRBJ1-5; D not resolved. The CDR3 runs 15 residues. Germline V gene data show CDR1 as LNHDA and CDR2 as SQIVND (reference sequence). Trimming removed 3 bases at V and 2 bases at J, with 11 bases between. The DNA of the CDR3 is TGTGCCAGTAGTATTGGTCAGGCAGGCAATCAGCCCCAGCATTTT. It translates to CASSIGQAGNQPQHF.

This clone was observed once. The chain couples TRBV9 to TRBJ1-1; TRBD1 agrees at 9 bases. CDR3 length equals 13 residues. The germline V gene has CDR1 SGDLS and CDR2 YYNGEE. J lost 4 bases, V lost 4 bases, and 2 bases had no gene match. Here the CDR3 reads CASSKTGGTEAFF. CDR3 coding DNA: TGTGCCAGCAGCAAGACAGGGGGCACTGAAGCTTTCTTT.

The chain links TRBV24-1 to TRBJ2-1, with a weak D call TRBD2 (7 bases). Germline CDR1 and CDR2: KGHDR and SFDVKD. Trimming took off 1 base at V and 8 bases at J, with 17 bases between the two ends. The CDR3 is 16 residues long. CDR3 loop: CATSDFREAGVDEQFF. CDR3 coding DNA: TGTGCCACCAGTGATTTCCGGGAGGCAGGGGTAGATGAGCAGTTCTTC.

The rearrangement uses TRBV5-4 and TRBJ1-2; D is possibly TRBD1 (5 bases). The germline V and J ends were trimmed by 2 bases and 5 bases, with 13 bases remaining between them. Per the germline V gene, CDR1 is SGHNT and CDR2 is YYREEE (reference sequence). CDR3 length: 14 residues. This CDR3 is CASSFPRAGYGYTF. The CDR3 nucleotides are TGTGCCAGCAGCTTCCCTCGGGCAGGGTATGGCTACACCTTC.

The V gene is TRBV5-1, the J gene TRBJ1-1; D possibly corresponds to TRBD1 (6 bases). The CDR3 sequence is 14 residues long. CDR1 is SGHRS and CDR2 is YFSETQ in the germline V gene. Trimming removed 5 bases at V and 1 base at J, with 12 bases between. CDR3 bases: TGCGCCAGCAGTTTTATGACAGGGAACACTGAAGCTTTCTTT. Translation: CASSFMTGNTEAFF.

The J gene is TRBJ2-2, the V gene TRBV5-1, with TRBD1 matching 7 bases. The CDR3 has 14 amino acids. Germline V gene sequence: CDR1 SGHRS, CDR2 YFSETQ. Trimming at V came to 5 bases and at J to 5 bases, leaving 6 bases not matched to a gene. The CDR3 sequence: CASRRQGETGELFF. CDR3 coding DNA: TGCGCCAGCAGGAGACAGGGAGAAACCGGGGAGCTGTTTTTT.

V gene TRBV9 combines with J gene TRBJ1-1; D ambiguous. The CDR3 totals 16 residues. Germline V gene lookup returns CDR1 SGDLS and CDR2 YYNGEE. Trimming pared 4 bases from V and 4 bases from J, leaving 20 bases between. The DNA for the CDR3 is TGTGCCAGCAGCCTATCGGGGAGGGTCGATGTCACTGAAGCTTTCTTT. Protein: CASSLSGRVDVTEAFF.

The chain employs TRBV5-1 and TRBJ1-1; a weak D match, TRBD1 (5 bases). The CDR3 totals 16 residues. V was shortened by 0 bases and J by 0 bases, with 12 bases between the two germline ends. Germline V gene data show CDR1 as SGHRS and CDR2 as YFSETQ. Here the CDR3 reads CASSLAIQALNTEAFF. The DNA of the CDR3 is TGCGCCAGCAGCTTGGCCATACAGGCTCTGAACACTGAAGCTTTCTTT.

The rearrangement links TRBV19 to TRBJ1-1; 7 bases map to TRBD1. With V trimmed by 5 bases and J by 3 bases, 6 bases remained unmatched. The germline V gene has CDR1 LNHDA and CDR2 SQIVND (reference sequence). This CDR3 region has 14 residues. The CDR3: CASSRNRGDTEAFF. CDR3 coding DNA: TGTGCCAGTAGTCGAAACAGGGGAGACACTGAAGCTTTCTTT.

In its sample, this clone was seen a few times. The rearrangement uses TRBV19 and TRBJ1-2; TRBD1 matches at 8 bases. J was trimmed by 2 bases and V by 2 bases; bases with no gene match: 10. This CDR3 has 17 residues. CDR1 and CDR2 (germline): LNHDA, SQIVND (reference sequence). CDR3 sequence (DNA): TGTGCCAGTAGTATAACCGGGACAGGTCGGGTCAACTATGGCTACACCTTC. This gives the protein CASSITGTGRVNYGYTF.

In this sample, this clone turned up once. V is TRBV4-1 and J is TRBJ2-1, with 9 nucleotides matching TRBD2. V lost 2 bases and J lost 1; bases outside the gene matches: 6. Looked up from germline, CDR1 is MGHRA and CDR2 is YSYEKL. There are 17 residues in the CDR3. CDR3 nucleotide sequence: TGCGCCAGCAGCCAACCACCTAGCGGGGAGTCCTACAATGAGCAGTTCTTC. It is translated as CASSQPPSGESYNEQFF.

This chain links TRBV19 with TRBJ2-1; D gene uncertain. The CDR3 is 16 residues long. Trimming left V 5 bases short and J 5 bases short, with 19 bases between. CDR1 and CDR2 from the germline V gene are LNHDA and SQIVND (reference sequence). This chain's CDR3 is CASSFRPRVINNEQFF. CDR3 nucleotide sequence: TGTGCCAGTAGTTTCCGCCCACGAGTAATAAACAATGAGCAGTTCTTC.

This chain uses TRBV2 with TRBJ1-1; 7 nucleotides line up with TRBD1. Germline V gene lookup returns CDR1 SNHLY and CDR2 FYNNEI. The length of the CDR3 is 16 residues. The junction had 5 bases not matched to a gene; V was cut back by 0 bases and J by 1 base. CDR3 nucleotide sequence: TGTGCCAGCAGTGAAGCACGACAGGGATCGAACACTGAAGCTTTCTTT. It is translated as CASSEARQGSNTEAFF.

A single count supports this clone. This chain links TRBV21-1 with TRBJ2-3; the table calls TRBD2, which could not be checked here. TRBV21-1 is labeled a pseudogene. The CDR3 totals 17 residues. The DNA for the CDR3 is TGTGCCAGCAGCAAAAGGCGCGGCCAGAAAGGCGGAGATACGCAGTATTTT. Its protein product is CASSKRRGQKGGDTQYF.

This chain joins TRBV5-1 and TRBJ1-1; TRBD1 matches 8 bases. The CDR3 spans 16 residues. Germline assignment: CDR1 SGHRS and CDR2 YFSETQ. The J segment lost 4 bases and the V segment lost 3 bases, leaving 11 bases of the junction unmatched. The CDR3 coding sequence is TGCGCCAGCAGCTCACGAGGCAGGGGGCGCGGCACTGAAGCTTTCTTT. Its translation: CASSSRGRGRGTEAFF. The full variable domain, its missing parts supplied by reference TRBV5-1 and TRBJ1-1, is KAGVTQTPRYLIKTRGQQVTLSCSPISGHRSVSWYQQTPGQGLQFLFEYFSETQRNKGNFPGRFSGRQFSNSRSEMNVSTLELGDSALYLCASSSRGRGRGTEAFFGQGTRLTVV.

The chain is built from TRBV5-4 and TRBJ2-7; 9 nucleotides match TRBD2. This CDR3 is built from 15 residues. CDR1 and CDR2 from the germline V gene are SGHNT and YYREEE (reference sequence). With V trimmed by 4 bases and J by 2 bases, 7 bases remained unmatched. CDR3 in amino acids: CASSVPGTSPYEQYF. The CDR3 bases are TGTGCCAGCAGCGTGCCCGGGACTAGCCCCTACGAGCAGTACTTC.